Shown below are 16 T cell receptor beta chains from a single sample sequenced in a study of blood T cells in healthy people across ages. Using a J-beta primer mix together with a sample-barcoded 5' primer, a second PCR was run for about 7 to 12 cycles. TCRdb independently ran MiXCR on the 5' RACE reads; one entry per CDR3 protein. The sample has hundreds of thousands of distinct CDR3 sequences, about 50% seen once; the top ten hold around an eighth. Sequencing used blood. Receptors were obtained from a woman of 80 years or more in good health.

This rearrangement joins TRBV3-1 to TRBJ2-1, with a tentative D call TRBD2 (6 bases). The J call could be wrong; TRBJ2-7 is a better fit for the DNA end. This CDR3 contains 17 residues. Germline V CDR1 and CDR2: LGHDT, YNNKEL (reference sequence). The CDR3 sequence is CASSLLKLAASYNEQYF. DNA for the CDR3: TGTGCCAGCAGCCTCCTCAAGTTAGCGGCTTCCTACAATGAGCAGTACTTC.

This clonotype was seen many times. CDR3 sequence (DNA): TGCAGCGTGAGACAGGGGGGACTTGAGCAGTACTTC. Amino acids: CSVRQGGLEQYF. J is TRBJ2-7 and V is TRBV29-1, with 9 nucleotides matching TRBD1. CDR3 length: 12 residues. The germline gives CDR1 SQVTM, CDR2 ANQGSEA. V was pared by 6 bases and J by 7 bases, with 7 bases of the junction left unmatched.

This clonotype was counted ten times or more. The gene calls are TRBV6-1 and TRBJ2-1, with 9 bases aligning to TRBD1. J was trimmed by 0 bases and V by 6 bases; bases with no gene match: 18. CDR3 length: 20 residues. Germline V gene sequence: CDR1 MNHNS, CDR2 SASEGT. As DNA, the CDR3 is TGTGCCAGCAGAAATTTGCCGGGACAGGGAGCTGCGTTCTCCTACAATGAGCAGTTCTTC. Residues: CASRNLPGQGAAFSYNEQFF.

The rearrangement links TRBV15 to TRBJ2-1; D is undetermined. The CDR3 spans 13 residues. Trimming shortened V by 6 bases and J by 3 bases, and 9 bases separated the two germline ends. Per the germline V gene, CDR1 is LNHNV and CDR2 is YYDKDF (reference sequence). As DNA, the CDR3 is TGTGCCACCAGTGTGGCTCTCTACAATGAGCAGTTCTTC. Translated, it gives CATSVALYNEQFF.

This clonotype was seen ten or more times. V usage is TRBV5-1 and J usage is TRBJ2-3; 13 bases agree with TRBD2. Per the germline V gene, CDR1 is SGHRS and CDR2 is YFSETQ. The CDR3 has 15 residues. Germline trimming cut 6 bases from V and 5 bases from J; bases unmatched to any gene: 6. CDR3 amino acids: CASTWTSGSLDTQYF. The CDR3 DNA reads TGCGCCAGCACCTGGACTAGCGGGAGTTTAGATACGCAGTATTTT.

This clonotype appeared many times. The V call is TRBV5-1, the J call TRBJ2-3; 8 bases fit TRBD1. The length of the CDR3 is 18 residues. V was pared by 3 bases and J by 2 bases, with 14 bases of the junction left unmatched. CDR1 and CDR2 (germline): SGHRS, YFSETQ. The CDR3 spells CASSSLPGQDDHTDTQYF. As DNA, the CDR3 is TGCGCCAGCAGCTCGCTCCCGGGACAGGACGACCACACAGATACGCAGTATTTT.

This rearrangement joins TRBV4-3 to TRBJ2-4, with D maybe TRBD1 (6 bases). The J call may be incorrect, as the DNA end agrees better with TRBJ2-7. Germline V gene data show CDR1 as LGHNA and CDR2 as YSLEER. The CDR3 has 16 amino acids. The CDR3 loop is CASSLLLGQKGYEQYF. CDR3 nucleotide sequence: TGCGCCAGCAGCCTCCTACTGGGACAAAAAGGCTACGAGCAGTACTTC.

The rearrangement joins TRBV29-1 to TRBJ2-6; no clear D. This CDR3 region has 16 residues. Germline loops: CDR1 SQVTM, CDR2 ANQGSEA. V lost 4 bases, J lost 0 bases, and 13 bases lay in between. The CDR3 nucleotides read TGCAGCGTTGTAAGGCAGCGAAGCTCTGGGGCCAACGTCCTGACTTTC. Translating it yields CSVVRQRSSGANVLTF.

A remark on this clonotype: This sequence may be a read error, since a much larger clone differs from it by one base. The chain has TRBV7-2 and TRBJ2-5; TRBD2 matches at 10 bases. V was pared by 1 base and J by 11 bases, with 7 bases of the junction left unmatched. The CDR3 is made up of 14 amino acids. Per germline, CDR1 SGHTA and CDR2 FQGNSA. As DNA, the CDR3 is TGTGCCAGCAGCTTAGTAGCGGGAGGCAATGAGCAGTACTTC. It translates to CASSLVAGGNEQYF.

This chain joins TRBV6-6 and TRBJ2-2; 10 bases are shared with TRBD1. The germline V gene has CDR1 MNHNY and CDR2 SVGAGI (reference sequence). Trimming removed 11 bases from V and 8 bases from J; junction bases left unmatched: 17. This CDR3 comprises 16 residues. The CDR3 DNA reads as TGTGCCTGCCGAAGGGGCCGGGACAGGGGAGCGGGGGAGCTGTTTTTT. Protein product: CACRRGRDRGAGELFF.

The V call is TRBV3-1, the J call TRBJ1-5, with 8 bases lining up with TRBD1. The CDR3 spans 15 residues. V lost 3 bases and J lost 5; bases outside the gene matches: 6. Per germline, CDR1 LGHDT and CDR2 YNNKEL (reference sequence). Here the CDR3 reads CASSQRTGQYQPQHF. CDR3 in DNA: TGTGCCAGCAGCCAGCGGACAGGGCAGTATCAGCCCCAGCATTTT.

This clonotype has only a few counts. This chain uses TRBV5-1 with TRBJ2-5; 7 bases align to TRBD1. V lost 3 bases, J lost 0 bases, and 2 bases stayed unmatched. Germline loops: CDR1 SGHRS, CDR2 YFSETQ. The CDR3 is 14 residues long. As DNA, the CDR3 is TGCGCCAGCAGCTCGGGACAGTACCAAGAGACCCAGTACTTC. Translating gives CASSSGQYQETQYF.

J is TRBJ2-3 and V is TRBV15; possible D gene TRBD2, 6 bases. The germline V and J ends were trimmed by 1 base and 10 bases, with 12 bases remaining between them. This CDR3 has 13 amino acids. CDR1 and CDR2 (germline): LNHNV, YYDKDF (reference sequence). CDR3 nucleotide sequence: TGTGCCACCAGCAGAGTGGGTACTAGCCCGCAGTATTTT. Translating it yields CATSRVGTSPQYF. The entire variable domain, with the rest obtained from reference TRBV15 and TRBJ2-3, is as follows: DAMVIQNPRYQVTQFGKPVTLSCSQTLNHNVMYWYQQKSSQAPKLLFHYYDKDFNNEADTPDNFQSRRPNTSFCFLDIRSPGLGDTAMYLCATSRVGTSPQYFGPGTRLTVL.

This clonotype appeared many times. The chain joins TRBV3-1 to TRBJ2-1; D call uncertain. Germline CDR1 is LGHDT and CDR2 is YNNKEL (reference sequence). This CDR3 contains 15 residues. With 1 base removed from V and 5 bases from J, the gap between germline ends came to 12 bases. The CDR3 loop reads CASSQVSSVDNEQFF. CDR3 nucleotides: TGTGCCAGCAGCCAAGTCTCATCGGTCGACAATGAGCAGTTCTTC.

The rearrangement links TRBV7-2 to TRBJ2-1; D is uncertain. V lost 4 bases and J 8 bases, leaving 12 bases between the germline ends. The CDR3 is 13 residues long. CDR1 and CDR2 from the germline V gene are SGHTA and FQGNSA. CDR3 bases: TGTGCCAGCAGCTCGCGATCTCGCGATGAGCAGTTCTTC. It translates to CASSSRSRDEQFF.

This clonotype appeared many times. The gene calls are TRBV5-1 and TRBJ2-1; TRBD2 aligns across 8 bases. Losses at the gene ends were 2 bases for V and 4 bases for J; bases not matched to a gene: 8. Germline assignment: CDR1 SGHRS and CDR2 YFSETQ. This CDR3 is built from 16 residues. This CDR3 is CASSFLVAGLYNEQFF. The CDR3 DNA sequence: TGCGCCAGCAGCTTCCTGGTAGCGGGGCTTTACAATGAGCAGTTCTTC.